This entry describes one T cell receptor (beta chain). The CDR3 spans 18 residues. Germline CDR1 is KGHSH and CDR2 is LQKENI. V lost 1 base, J lost 6 bases, and 16 bases stayed unmatched. The data belong to a study of cytomegalovirus exposure and HLA in healthy donors. In the PCR, 60 Vbeta and 13 Jbeta primers were used. Authors' analysis steps: Later reanalysis found 80 million or so unique TCR beta chains, 10 million to 12 million of them shared. Measured with immunoSEQ multiplex PCR; TCRdb has only the in-frame clones, and not every one. That table supplies the V and J calls and clone size; D and trimming were determined from the DNA. The repertoire holds 95,000 to 150,000 clones, under 70% seen once, with 1.5% to 1.9% in the top ten.

Sequences were obtained from PBMCs. The chain employs TRBV18 and TRBJ2-7, with TRBD1 matching over 9 bases. The origin of this receptor is a man younger than 35 in good health and CMV-seronegative. In nucleotides, the CDR3 is TGTGCCAGCTCACCACGAAACCTCAAACGGGACAGGGTTAGCGAGCAGTACTTC. This encodes CASSPRNLKRDRVSEQYF.